This TCR beta chain was documented in a study of CD4 and CD8 cells across lung adenocarcinoma regions. Using its own MiXCR run on the PCR reads, TCRdb lists one record per CDR3 protein. The sample yields 24,000 or so distinct CDR3 sequences, over 40% seen once. Germline V gene data show CDR1 as MNHNS and CDR2 as SASEGT. The CDR3 consists of 16 residues. Trimming took off 7 bases at V and 3 bases at J, with 21 bases between the two ends. This TCR came from a male donor with lung adenocarcinoma. The CD4 and CD8 labels of this study may be unreliable. J is TRBJ1-2 and V is TRBV6-1; D perhaps matches TRBD1 (6 bases). The specimen was CD4+ T cells from the center of a lung tumor. CDR3 amino acids: CASTLNQGGWYYGYTF. The CDR3 region has the DNA TGTGCCAGCACCCTCAACCAAGGGGGTTGGTACTATGGCTACACCTTC.